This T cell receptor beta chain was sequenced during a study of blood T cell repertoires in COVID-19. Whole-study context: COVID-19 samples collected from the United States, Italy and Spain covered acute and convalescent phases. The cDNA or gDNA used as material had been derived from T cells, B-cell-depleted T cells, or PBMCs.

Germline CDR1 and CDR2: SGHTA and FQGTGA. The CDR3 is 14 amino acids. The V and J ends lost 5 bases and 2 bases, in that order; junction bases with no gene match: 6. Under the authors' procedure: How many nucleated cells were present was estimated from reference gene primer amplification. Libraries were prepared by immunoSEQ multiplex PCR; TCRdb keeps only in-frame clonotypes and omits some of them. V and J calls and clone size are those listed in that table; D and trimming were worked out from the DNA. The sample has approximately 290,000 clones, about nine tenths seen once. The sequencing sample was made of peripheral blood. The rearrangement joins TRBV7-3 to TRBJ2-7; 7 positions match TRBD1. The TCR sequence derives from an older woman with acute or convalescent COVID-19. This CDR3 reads CASSTGAGPYEQYF. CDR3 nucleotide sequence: TGTGCCAGCAGCACAGGGGCCGGCCCCTACGAGCAGTACTTC. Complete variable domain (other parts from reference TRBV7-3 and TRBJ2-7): GAGVSQTPSNKVTEKGKYVELRCDPISGHTALYWYRQSLGQGPEFLIYFQGTGAADDSGLPNDRFFAVRPEGSVSTLKIQRTERGDSAVYLCASSTGAGPYEQYFGPGTRLTVT.